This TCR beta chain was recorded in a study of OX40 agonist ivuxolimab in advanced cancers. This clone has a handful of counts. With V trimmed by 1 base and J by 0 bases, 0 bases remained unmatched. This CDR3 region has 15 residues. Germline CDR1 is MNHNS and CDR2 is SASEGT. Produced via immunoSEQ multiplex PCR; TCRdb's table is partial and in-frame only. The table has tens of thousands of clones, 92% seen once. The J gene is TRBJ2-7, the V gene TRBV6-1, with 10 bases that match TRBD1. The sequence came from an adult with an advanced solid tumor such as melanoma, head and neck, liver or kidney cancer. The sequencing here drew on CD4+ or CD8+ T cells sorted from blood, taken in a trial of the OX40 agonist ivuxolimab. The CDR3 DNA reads TGTGCCAGCAGTGAAGGGACAGGGGGCTCCTACGAGCAGTACTTC. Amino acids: CASSEGTGGSYEQYF.